The present T cell receptor beta chain was sequenced within a study of blood T cell repertoires in COVID-19. Looking at the study overall: Whether acute or convalescent, the COVID-19 samples came from the United States, Italy and Spain. Nucleic acid was either cDNA or gDNA, and it came from T cells, B-cell-depleted T cells, or PBMCs.

Per the authors' pipeline: Estimates of nucleated cell counts were drawn from the amplification of reference gene primers. Produced via immunoSEQ multiplex PCR; TCRdb's table is partial and in-frame only. From that table come the V and J calls and clone size; the DNA was used to work out D and trimming. The profile shows 200,000 to 250,000 clones, around nine tenths of them singletons. The V and J ends lost 4 bases and 2 bases respectively, with 8 bases between them. There are 13 residues in the CDR3. The germline V gene has CDR1 KGHSH and CDR2 LQKENI. Followed over time, Seattle patients had been enrolled while infection was active.

V and J are TRBV18 and TRBJ2-5, with a tentative D call TRBD2 (5 bases). This receptor was identified in a man aged 55 to 69 with COVID-19, enrolled during active disease. The sequenced material came from peripheral blood. The CDR3 loop is CASSLGLQETQYF. In DNA, the CDR3 is TGTGCCAGCTCACTAGGACTTCAAGAGACCCAGTACTTC.